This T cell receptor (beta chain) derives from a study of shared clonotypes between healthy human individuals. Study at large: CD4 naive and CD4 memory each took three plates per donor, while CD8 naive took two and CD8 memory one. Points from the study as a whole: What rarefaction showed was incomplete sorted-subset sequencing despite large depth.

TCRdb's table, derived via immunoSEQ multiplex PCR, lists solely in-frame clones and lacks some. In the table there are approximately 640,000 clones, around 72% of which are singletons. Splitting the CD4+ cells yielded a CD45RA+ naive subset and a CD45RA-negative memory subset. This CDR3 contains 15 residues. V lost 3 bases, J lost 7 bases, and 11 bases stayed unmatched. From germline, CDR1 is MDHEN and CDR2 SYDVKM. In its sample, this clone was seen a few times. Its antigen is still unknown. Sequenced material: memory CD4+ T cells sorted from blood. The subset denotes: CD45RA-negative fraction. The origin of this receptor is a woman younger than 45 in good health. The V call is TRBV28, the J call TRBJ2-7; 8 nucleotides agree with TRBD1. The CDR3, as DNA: TGTGCCAGCAGTTTTTTAGGGCAGGGGGCTTGGGAGCAGTACTTC. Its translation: CASSFLGQGAWEQYF.